This T cell receptor beta chain was recorded in a study of PD-1 blockade in classical Hodgkin lymphoma. Study results and caveats: Complete responders possessed baseline diversity comparable to newly diagnosed patients. Patients starting nivolumab under 1 year after ASCT were excluded. Baseline TCR diversity was reportedly lower in newly diagnosed patients than in healthy donors. It was reported as lower still in relapsed/refractory patients.

This table comes from immunoSEQ multiplex PCR, and its TCRdb copy is limited to in-frame clones, with some not included. The data contain 100,000 or so clones, roughly nine tenths of them singletons. Described time point: cycle 4 day 1 (C4D1), after less than seven weeks of nivolumab. Relapse was seen in all patients after autologous stem cell transplantation, and brentuximab vedotin exposure was variable. Relapsed/refractory classical Hodgkin lymphoma patients had complete, partial or progressive responses. The CDR3 covers 13 residues. Trimming removed 5 bases at V and 3 bases at J, with 7 bases between. CDR1 and CDR2 from the germline V gene are SEHNR and FQNEAQ (reference sequence). This clone was detected a few times. Its specificity is not known.

The origin of this receptor is a human donor with classical Hodgkin lymphoma. The chain has TRBV7-9 and TRBJ2-2; D gene unclear. The material sequenced was peripheral blood mononuclear cells (PBMCs), taken before the fourth cycle of nivolumab. The DNA for the CDR3 is TGTGCCAGCAGCCAATATTACACCGGGGAGCTGTTTTTT. The encoded protein is CASSQYYTGELFF.